This T cell receptor (beta chain) was found in a study of cytomegalovirus exposure and HLA in healthy donors. The study's findings and limits: In a later analysis, TCR association rates varied by HLA locus: DRB1 most, HLA-C fewest. One variant, a missense change in DCLRE1C, was linked in a later analysis to TCR beta V- and J-gene trimming.

Regarding this clone: Its target is not known.

The PCR made use of 60 Vbeta and 13 Jbeta primers. How the authors handled the data: Later reanalysis found 75 million to 100 million unique TCR beta chains, 9 million to 12 million of them shared. Produced via immunoSEQ multiplex PCR; TCRdb's table is partial and in-frame only. V, J and clone size derive from that table, while D and trimming were established from the DNA sequence. The sample holds 130,000 to 150,000 clones, about four fifths seen once. The material sequenced was PBMCs. This receptor was taken from a middle-aged man in good health and CMV-seropositive.

The CDR3 DNA is TGTGCCAGCAGCCCCCCCGGGGTGCGTGAGCAGTTCTTC. Residues: CASSPPGVREQFF. V gene TRBV9 combines with J gene TRBJ2-1; weak D call: TRBD2 (5 bases). CDR3 length: 13 amino acids. Germline V gene sequence: CDR1 SGDLS, CDR2 YYNGEE. Trimming left V 4 bases short and J 9 bases short, with 14 bases between.